In its sample, the clone carrying this T cell receptor (beta chain) was seen many times. Time point: persistent/refractory GD, antithyroid drugs over 5 years with positive TRAb. Extracted PBMC RNA gave rise to the TCR library. Germline V CDR1 and CDR2: MDHEN, SYDVKM. The CDR3 has 14 amino acids. V shed 7 bases, J shed 2 bases, and the junction held 7 bases outside the gene matches. The source of the sample is a study of regulatory T cells in long-lasting Graves disease. As for the study in general: Persistent Graves' disease required over 5 years of antithyroid drugs and positive TSH receptor antibodies.

Relying on iRepertoire HTBI primers and Arm-PCR of CDR3 regions, the team built TCR beta libraries. TCRdb re-analysed the multiplex PCR reads in MiXCR, keeping a single row per CDR3 protein. The repertoire holds approximately 470,000 distinct CDR3 sequences, with around 20% as singletons. This specimen consisted of peripheral blood mononuclear cells (PBMCs), obtained when the disease was refractory, from a patient treated with antithyroid drugs. The sequence was obtained from a female donor with Graves disease. The chain combines TRBV28 with TRBJ1-1, with 7 nucleotides matching TRBD1. The CDR3 DNA is TGTGCCAGCACCCCCCGGGACAGAAACACTGAAGCTTTCTTT. Amino acids: CASTPRDRNTEAFF.